The next 10 T cell receptor beta chains were all read from a single sample in a study of blood T cells in healthy people across ages. The authors ran a second PCR of 7 to 11 cycles using a sample-barcoded 5' primer and a J-beta primer mix. A single record per CDR3 protein comes from TCRdb applying MiXCR to the 5' RACE reads. The repertoire has 650,000 to 800,000 distinct CDR3 sequences, around 43% of them found once; the top ten carry under 20%. Source material: blood. Every receptor here comes from a man aged 55 to 69 in good health.

The chain joins TRBV5-1 to TRBJ2-6, with D possibly TRBD2 on 6 matching bases. Per germline, CDR1 SGHRS and CDR2 YFSETQ. Trimming shortened V by 4 bases and J by 0 bases, and 8 bases separated the two germline ends. The CDR3 totals 15 residues. The CDR3 spells CASSPGLSGANVLTF. In DNA, the CDR3 is TGCGCCAGCAGCCCGGGACTCTCTGGGGCCAACGTCCTGACTTTC.

This clonotype has ten or more counts. The CDR3: CAHRGQGSYEQYF. The CDR3 region has the DNA TGTGCCCATAGGGGACAGGGTTCCTACGAGCAGTACTTC. The V gene is TRBV2, the J gene TRBJ2-7; 9 bases map to TRBD1. After removal of 11 bases from V and 1 base from J, the junction contained 6 bases not matched to a gene. Germline V gene sequence: CDR1 SNHLY, CDR2 FYNNEI. This CDR3 is built from 13 residues.

This sequence joins TRBV12-3 or TRBV12-4 and TRBJ2-2; a weak D match, TRBD1 (5 bases). Trimming left V 7 bases short and J 0 bases short, with 15 bases between. The CDR3 consists of 16 residues. The CDR3 spells CASTHRMIANTGELFF. Written as DNA, the CDR3 is TGTGCCAGCACCCACAGGATGATCGCGAACACCGGGGAGCTGTTTTTT.

The CDR3 region is CSVERGITEAFF. The CDR3 bases are TGCAGCGTTGAGCGAGGGATCACTGAAGCTTTCTTT. This sequence joins TRBV29-1 and TRBJ1-1; D not certain. The V gene's germline CDR1 is SQVTM and CDR2 ANQGSEA. There are 12 residues in the CDR3. Trimming shortened V by 3 bases and J by 4 bases, and 9 bases separated the two germline ends.

The chain couples TRBV29-1 to TRBJ2-1, with TRBD2 matching 9 bases. Germline CDR1 is SQVTM and CDR2 is ANQGSEA. CDR3 size: 14 residues. Trimming cost V 6 bases and J 8 bases; bases outside gene matches: 11. In nucleotides, the CDR3 is TGCAGCGTAACCTCGCGGGGGGGTTACGATGAGCAGTTCTTC. Its protein is CSVTSRGGYDEQFF.

This chain uses TRBV11-1 with TRBJ1-1; a possible D gene is TRBD1 (6 bases). The V gene lost 2 bases and the J gene lost 1 base, with 11 bases spanning the gap. This CDR3 has 15 amino acids. Germline CDR1 SGHAT, CDR2 FQDESV (reference sequence). The chain's CDR3 is CASSLNRVENTEAFF. The CDR3 DNA sequence: TGTGCCAGCAGCTTAAACAGGGTCGAGAACACTGAAGCTTTCTTT. The whole variable domain, remainder taken from reference TRBV11-1 and TRBJ1-1, is EAEVAQSPRYKITEKSQAVAFWCDPISGHATLYWYRQILGQGPELLVQFQDESVVDDSQLPKDRFSAERLKGVDSTLKIQPAELGDSAMYLCASSLNRVENTEAFFGQGTRLTVV.

The chain couples TRBV10-2 to TRBJ1-2, with no clear D. V lost 2 bases and J lost 4, with 8 bases in between. This CDR3 spans 13 amino acids. Germline V gene lookup returns CDR1 WSHSY and CDR2 SAAADI. CDR3 in DNA: TGCGCCAGCAGTGAGATCCGGGCCTATGGCTACACCTTC. Protein: CASSEIRAYGYTF.

The rearrangement joins TRBV20-1 to TRBJ2-1; possible D gene TRBD1, 6 bases. The CDR3 has 19 residues. Germline CDR1 reads DFQATT; CDR2 reads SNEGSKA (reference sequence). V was shortened by 2 bases and J by 0 bases, with 23 bases between the two germline ends. The CDR3 protein is CSARSTYSKRGSSYNEQFF. The CDR3 DNA reads TGCAGTGCTAGATCAACATATTCTAAGAGGGGGAGCTCCTACAATGAGCAGTTCTTC.

This clonotype was seen repeatedly, ten times or more. The rearrangement uses TRBV4-1 and TRBJ1-1; maybe TRBD1 (5 bases). The CDR3 runs 15 residues. Germline CDR1 is MGHRA and CDR2 is YSYEKL. Trimming took off 4 bases at V and 4 bases at J, with 16 bases between the two ends. CDR3 nucleotide sequence: TGCGCCAGCAGCCGAGGACAAAGAGACGGCACTGAAGCTTTCTTT. Residues: CASSRGQRDGTEAFF.

The chain employs TRBV12-3 or TRBV12-4 and TRBJ2-5; 7 nucleotides line up with TRBD2. The J call could be wrong; TRBJ2-1 is a better fit for the DNA end. This CDR3 has 12 amino acids. CDR3: CASSPPSGQQFF. CDR3 coding DNA: TGTGCCAGCAGCCCGCCTAGCGGTCAGCAGTTCTTC.